The 23 T cell receptor beta chains below all came from one sample that was sequenced in a study of cytomegalovirus exposure and HLA in healthy donors. Researchers ran the PCR with 60 Vbeta and 13 Jbeta primers. The data were produced by immunoSEQ multiplex PCR, yet TCRdb's version contains in-frame clones alone and is incomplete. The sample consists of roughly 150,000 clones, about 72% of them appearing once. Sequencing was done on a sample of PBMCs. The receptors shown here come from a male donor in good health and CMV-seronegative.

The table lists this clone with a count of one. The V gene is TRBV9, the J gene TRBJ2-1; D is perhaps TRBD2 (6 bases). Germline assignment: CDR1 SGDLS and CDR2 YYNGEE. The germline V and J ends were trimmed by 0 bases and 8 bases, with 18 bases remaining between them. The CDR3 length is 16 residues. This CDR3 is CASSVDDGRRWDEQFF. The CDR3 region has the DNA TGTGCCAGCAGCGTAGACGACGGGAGACGTTGGGATGAGCAGTTCTTC.

The CDR3 DNA follows: TGTGCCAGCAGCCCCGGGACTAGCGGGGGGGCAAGCACAGATACGCAGTATTTT. Translating gives CASSPGTSGGASTDTQYF. The rearrangement joins TRBV7-9 to TRBJ2-3; 16 bases align to TRBD2. There are 18 residues in the CDR3. CDR1 and CDR2 from the germline V gene are SEHNR and FQNEAQ (reference sequence). With V trimmed by 5 bases and J by 0 bases, 5 bases remained unmatched. The whole variable domain, remainder taken from reference TRBV7-9 and TRBJ2-3, is DTGVSQNPRHKITKRGQNVTFRCDPISEHNRLYWYRQTLGQGPEFLTYFQNEAQLEKSRLLSDRFSAERPKGSFSTLEIQRTEQGDSAMYLCASSPGTSGGASTDTQYFGPGTRLTVL.

The chain uses TRBV19 and TRBJ1-2; TRBD1 might be the D (5 bases). CDR3 size: 12 residues. V was pared by 9 bases and J by 8 bases, with 16 bases between. CDR1 is LNHDA and CDR2 is SQIVND in the germline V gene (reference sequence). The CDR3 sequence: CASKQVLGGYTF. CDR3 DNA: TGTGCCAGCAAACAGGTCCTCGGCGGCTACACCTTC.

The rearrangement links TRBV19 to TRBJ2-3; no firm D call. The CDR3 sequence is 15 residues long. Germline V gene sequence: CDR1 LNHDA, CDR2 SQIVND (reference sequence). Trimming removed 6 bases from V and 0 bases from J, with 13 bases in between. The CDR3 DNA reads as TGTGCCAGTAGCTCCCTTGGCCCTAGCACAGATACGCAGTATTTT. This codes for CASSSLGPSTDTQYF.

In its sample, this clone was seen once. The chain has TRBV27 and TRBJ1-2, with D uncertain. Trimming took 4 bases from V and 1 from J, leaving 7 bases between them. The CDR3 covers 13 residues. CDR1 is MNHEY and CDR2 is SMNVEV in the germline V gene (reference sequence). CDR3 residues: CASSSHSNYGYTF. For the CDR3, the DNA is TGTGCCAGCAGTTCCCACAGTAACTATGGCTACACCTTC.

The V call is TRBV6-5, the J call TRBJ2-7, with D possibly being TRBD1 (6 bases). The CDR3 runs to 13 residues. Germline values: CDR1 MNHEY, CDR2 SVGAGI. Trimming left V 2 bases short and J 5 bases short, with 10 bases between. CDR3 nucleotide sequence: TGTGCCAGCAGTTACAGGGGGACGGACGAGCAGTACTTC. Protein product: CASSYRGTDEQYF.

The chain has TRBV4-3 and TRBJ2-2, with 9 bases aligning to TRBD2. The V and J ends lost 3 bases and 0 bases, in that order; junction bases with no gene match: 11. Germline CDR1 is LGHNA and CDR2 is YSLEER. The CDR3 consists of 19 residues. The chain's CDR3 is CASSHPTGGLATNTGELFF. The DNA of the CDR3 is TGCGCCAGCAGCCACCCCACCGGCGGACTAGCGACGAACACCGGGGAGCTGTTTTTT.

The V and J genes are TRBV6-5 and TRBJ2-7; 13 bases line up with TRBD2. Losses at the gene ends were 4 bases for V and 2 bases for J; bases not matched to a gene: 5. CDR1 and CDR2 (germline): MNHEY, SVGAGI. There are 16 residues in the CDR3. The CDR3 region has the DNA TGTGCCAGCAGTTCCCCGACTAGCGGGAGGCCCTACGAGCAGTACTTC. This codes for CASSSPTSGRPYEQYF.

CDR3 sequence (DNA): TGTGCCAGCAGTTACTCCGTTACGGGAGCAGATACGCAGTATTTT. This codes for CASSYSVTGADTQYF. The chain has TRBV6-5 and TRBJ2-3; tentatively, D is TRBD2 (6 bases). In germline, CDR1 is MNHEY, CDR2 SVGAGI. The CDR3 has 15 residues. Trimming took off 0 bases at V and 4 bases at J, with 11 bases between the two ends.

This chain uses TRBV28 with TRBJ1-1, with D unclear. Per germline, CDR1 MDHEN and CDR2 SYDVKM. V was shortened by 2 bases and J by 3 bases, with 13 bases between the two germline ends. The CDR3 runs 15 residues. The CDR3 loop is CASSLMGRQHTEAFF. The CDR3 region has the DNA TGTGCCAGCAGTTTAATGGGCAGACAACACACTGAAGCTTTCTTT.

J is TRBJ2-1 and V is TRBV7-6; TRBD2 agrees at 9 bases. The length of the CDR3 is 18 residues. V trimming: 2 bases; J trimming: 0 bases; junction bases outside the gene matches: 8. Germline V CDR1 and CDR2: SGHVS, FNYEAQ. The CDR3 is CASSLRASGASSYNEQFF. The DNA of the CDR3 is TGTGCCAGCAGCTTAAGGGCTAGCGGGGCCAGCTCCTACAATGAGCAGTTCTTC.

The genes are TRBV6-6 and TRBJ2-2, with 8 positions matching TRBD1. The trim removed 6 bases at V and 4 bases at J, leaving 10 bases unmatched. The V gene's germline CDR1 is MNHNY and CDR2 SVGAGI (reference sequence). CDR3 length: 16 amino acids. This CDR3 is CASSPDRTGTTGELFF. The CDR3 DNA is TGTGCCAGCAGCCCGGATAGGACAGGGACCACCGGGGAGCTGTTTTTT.

The chain employs TRBV6-6 and TRBJ2-1, with a tentative D call TRBD1 (5 bases). Germline-derived CDR1 and CDR2 are MNHNY and SVGAGI (reference sequence). Trimming shortened V by 8 bases and J by 6 bases, and 14 bases separated the two germline ends. The CDR3 is made up of 13 amino acids. CDR3 region: CASRAGPSNEQFF. The CDR3 coding sequence is TGTGCCAGCCGGGCAGGGCCAAGCAATGAGCAGTTCTTC.

The CDR3 DNA sequence: TGTGCCAGCTCACCAGAATCTAGGGGCTCTGGAAACACCATATATTTT. Translated: CASSPESRGSGNTIYF. The chain recombines TRBV18 with TRBJ1-3; D is perhaps TRBD1 (5 bases). V shed 2 bases and J shed 0 bases, with 11 bases lying between them. Germline V gene sequence: CDR1 KGHSH, CDR2 LQKENI. The CDR3 covers 16 residues.

The chain has TRBV5-4 and TRBJ2-7; 9 positions agree with TRBD1. Germline CDR1 is SGHNT and CDR2 is YYREEE (reference sequence). V lost 3 bases and J lost 6; bases outside the gene matches: 7. There are 14 residues in the CDR3. CDR3 amino acids: CASSSGQGFGEQYF. The CDR3 coding sequence is TGTGCCAGCAGCTCGGGACAGGGATTTGGCGAGCAGTACTTC.

This chain connects TRBV21-1 to TRBJ2-2; the table names TRBD2, a call not compared with the DNA. TRBV21-1 is termed a pseudogene. This CDR3 is built from 16 residues. This chain's CDR3 is CASTKRGTRGAGELFF. The CDR3 coding sequence is TGTGCCAGCACCAAGCGTGGGACTAGGGGGGCCGGGGAGCTGTTTTTT.

V usage is TRBV28 and J usage is TRBJ2-3; TRBD2 matches at 14 bases. Germline-derived CDR1 and CDR2 are MDHEN and SYDVKM. The CDR3 covers 20 residues. Germline trimming cut 4 bases from V and 3 bases from J; bases unmatched to any gene: 15. CDR3 DNA: TGTGCCAGCAGTTCCGACTCCCCTTTGACTAGCGGGAGGGGAACAGATACGCAGTATTTT. This sequence encodes CASSSDSPLTSGRGTDTQYF. The full variable domain, rest sourced from reference TRBV28 and TRBJ2-3, is DVKVTQSSRYLVKRTGEKVFLECVQDMDHENMFWYRQDPGLGLRLIYFSYDVKMKEKGDIPEGYSVSREKKERFSLILESASTNQTSMYLCASSSDSPLTSGRGTDTQYFGPGTRLTVL.

This clone was picked up one time. One junction end disagrees with the germline gene, perhaps due to a read error. The CDR3 region is CASRRTGGPKNAGELFF. The CDR3, as DNA: TGTGCCAGCAGGAGGACGGGAGGGCCCAAGAACGCCGGGGAGCTGTTTTTT. The chain recombines TRBV9 with TRBJ2-2; TRBD2 aligns across 8 bases. There are 17 residues in the CDR3. Germline V gives CDR1 SGDLS, CDR2 YYNGEE. Drawing the rest from reference TRBV9 and TRBJ2-2, the complete variable domain is DSGVTQTPKHLITATGQRVTLRCSPRSGDLSVYWYQQSLDQGLQFLIQYYNGEERAKGNILERFSAQQFPDLHSELNLSSLELGDSALYFCASRRTGGPKNAGELFFGEGSRLTVL.

This clone was counted a few times. The rearrangement joins TRBV14 to TRBJ2-3; 8 bases are shared with TRBD2. V dropped 6 bases and J dropped 0; count of bases not matched to a gene: 2. Per germline, CDR1 SGHDN and CDR2 FVKESK. This CDR3 has 14 amino acids. CDR3 loop: CASRRGGSTDTQYF. CDR3 sequence (DNA): TGTGCCAGCAGACGCGGGGGGAGCACAGATACGCAGTATTTT.

V usage is TRBV5-1 and J usage is TRBJ2-1; 9 positions agree with TRBD1. This CDR3 region has 16 residues. The V segment lost 0 bases and the J segment 1 base; nucleotides outside the gene matches: 2. Germline V gene lookup returns CDR1 SGHRS and CDR2 YFSETQ. This CDR3 reads CASSLVGQGSYNEQFF. The CDR3 nucleotides read TGCGCCAGCAGCTTGGTAGGACAGGGGTCCTACAATGAGCAGTTCTTC. Full variable domain (remainder filled in from reference TRBV5-1 and TRBJ2-1): KAGVTQTPRYLIKTRGQQVTLSCSPISGHRSVSWYQQTPGQGLQFLFEYFSETQRNKGNFPGRFSGRQFSNSRSEMNVSTLELGDSALYLCASSLVGQGSYNEQFFGPGTRLTVL.

CDR3 sequence reads: CASSLAGTGVSIQYF. For the CDR3, the DNA is TGTGCCAGCAGCTTGGCCGGGACAGGGGTGTCCATTCAGTACTTC. V and J are TRBV5-4 and TRBJ2-4; 10 bases agree with TRBD1. Germline trimming cut 0 bases from V and 9 bases from J; bases unmatched to any gene: 6. The CDR3 runs 15 residues. Germline CDR1 is SGHNT and CDR2 is YYREEE (reference sequence).

The chain joins TRBV19 to TRBJ2-1; maybe TRBD2 (5 bases). The V and J ends lost 3 bases and 2 bases respectively, with 8 bases between them. CDR3 length equals 14 residues. CDR1 is LNHDA and CDR2 is SQIVND in the germline V gene (reference sequence). The CDR3 here is CASSIFGTYNEQFF. The DNA of the CDR3 is TGTGCCAGTAGTATTTTCGGGACCTACAATGAGCAGTTCTTC.

This clone was seen a single time. This chain joins TRBV19 and TRBJ1-1, with D possibly matching TRBD1 (6 bases). Germline CDR1 is LNHDA and CDR2 is SQIVND (reference sequence). The V gene lost 3 bases and the J gene lost 3 bases, with 11 bases spanning the gap. The CDR3 runs 14 residues. The CDR3 DNA sequence: TGTGCCAGTAGTATGATAGGGGGAGACACTGAAGCTTTCTTT. Translation gives CASSMIGGDTEAFF.